Within the sample, the clone carrying this T cell receptor (beta chain) is medium-sized. Germline assignment: CDR1 SQVTM and CDR2 ANQGSEA. This CDR3 contains 14 residues. V lost 6 bases and J lost 0, with 15 bases in between. The data were taken from a study of early T cells in non-severe SARS-CoV-2 infection. Study-level background: Sequencing input comprised bulk RNA from unsorted whole blood; chain pairing was not available.

Individual cDNA molecules were tagged with unique molecular identifiers, the study reported. TCRdb re-derived calls from the 5' RACE reads in MiXCR, one entry per CDR3 protein. Of approximately 62,000 distinct CDR3 sequences in the sample, under 15% were seen once. The V and J genes are TRBV29-1 and TRBJ2-7, with D possibly matching TRBD2 (6 bases). Sequencing was carried out using whole blood. This TCR was sampled from an adult who was a healthcare worker with PCR-confirmed SARS-CoV-2 infection or an uninfected control (not recorded which). The CDR3 sequence is CSVPREQNSYEQYF. The CDR3 nucleotides read TGCAGCGTCCCTCGGGAGCAGAACTCCTACGAGCAGTACTTC.